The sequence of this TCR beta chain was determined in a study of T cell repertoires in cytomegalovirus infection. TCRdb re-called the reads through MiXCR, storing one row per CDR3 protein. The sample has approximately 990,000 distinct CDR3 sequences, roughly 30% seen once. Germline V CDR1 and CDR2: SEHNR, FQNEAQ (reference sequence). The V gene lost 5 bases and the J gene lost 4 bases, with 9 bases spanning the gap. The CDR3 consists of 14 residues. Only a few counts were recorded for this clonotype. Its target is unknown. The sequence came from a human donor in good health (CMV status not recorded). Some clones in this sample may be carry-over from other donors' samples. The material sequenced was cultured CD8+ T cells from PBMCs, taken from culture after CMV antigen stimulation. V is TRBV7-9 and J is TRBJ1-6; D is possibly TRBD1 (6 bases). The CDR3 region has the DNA TGTGCCAGCAGCAGGGACATGTATAATTCACCCCTCCACTTT. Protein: CASSRDMYNSPLHF.